Listed here is a single T cell receptor (beta chain). The V end was cut by 4 bases, the J end by 4 bases, with 10 bases between. Germline values: CDR1 SQVTM, CDR2 ANQGSEA. The length of the CDR3 is 12 residues. The source of the sample is a study of blood T cell repertoires in COVID-19. Background on the study: The study counted Cohort 3 donors as recovered given two negative PCRs, clearance, or symptom resolution. Nucleic acid was either cDNA or gDNA, and it came from T cells, B-cell-depleted T cells, or PBMCs.

Measured with immunoSEQ multiplex PCR; TCRdb has only the in-frame clones, and not every one. Of about 230,000 clones listed, about 86% are singletons. Study members were between 18 and 89 years old and lived in 20 to 25 US regions. Categorization into cohorts depended on clinical history that participants reported. This clonotype was obtained from a woman aged 45 to 65 in a cohort exposed to, infected with or recovered from COVID-19 (not recorded which). The J gene is TRBJ1-2, the V gene TRBV29-1, with D possibly being TRBD1 (5 bases). The specimen was PBMCs or T cells enriched from blood (not recorded which). The CDR3 DNA sequence: TGCAGCGTTGGACGACAGATCTATGGCTACACCTTC. As protein: CSVGRQIYGYTF.